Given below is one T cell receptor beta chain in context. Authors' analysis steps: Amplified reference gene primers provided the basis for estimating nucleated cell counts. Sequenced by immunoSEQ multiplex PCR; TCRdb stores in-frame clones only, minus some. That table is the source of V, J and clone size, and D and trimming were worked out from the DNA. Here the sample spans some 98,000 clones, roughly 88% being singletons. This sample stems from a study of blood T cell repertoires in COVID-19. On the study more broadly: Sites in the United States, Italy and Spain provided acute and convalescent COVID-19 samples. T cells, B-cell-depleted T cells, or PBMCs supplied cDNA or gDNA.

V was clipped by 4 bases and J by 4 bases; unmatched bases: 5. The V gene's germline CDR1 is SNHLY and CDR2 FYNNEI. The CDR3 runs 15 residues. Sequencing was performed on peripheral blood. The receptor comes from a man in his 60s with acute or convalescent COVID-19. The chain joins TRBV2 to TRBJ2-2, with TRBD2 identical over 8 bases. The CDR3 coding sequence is TGTGCCAGCAGTGTAGCGCTAGCGGGCACCGGGGAGCTGTTTTTT. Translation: CASSVALAGTGELFF.